Listed here are 10 T cell receptor beta chains from one sample, sequenced in a study of human T cells and chemical hapten exposure (dated by TCRdb to the early 2020s). The time point label for this specimen denotes: patch test 1, 2 weeks after DPC sensitization. This specimen's treatment or condition label, per the study, means: therapeutic diphenylcyclopropenone sensitization with weekly scalp DPC. Library preparation employed RACE. The reads were generated on a NextSeq 500. Clones were called with MiXCR by TCRdb after fastp trimmed the public reads at Q25, and only in-frame beta chains were retained. Rows are combined by CDR3 protein, so each entry shows the most common genes and DNA. This sample is represented by more than 150,000 distinct CDR3 sequences; about 15% of them were singletons. 1.7% of the sample is held by the ten biggest clonotypes. The source was whole blood, collected in connection with sensitization to the hapten diphenylcyclopropenone (DPC). Source of these receptors: a woman in her thirties with alopecia areata. Some clones in this sample may be carry-over from other donors' samples.

This clonotype was seen a few times. This chain joins TRBV12-3 or TRBV12-4 and TRBJ2-6; D remains ambiguous. The V gene lost 8 bases and the J gene lost 0 bases, with 14 bases spanning the gap. The CDR3 length is 16 residues. The CDR3 here is CASEWALGSGANVLTF. The CDR3 DNA sequence: TGTGCCAGCGAGTGGGCCCTAGGCTCTGGGGCCAACGTCCTGACTTTC.

This clonotype was counted ten times or more. The genes are TRBV7-9 and TRBJ1-6; no reliable D call. V lost 2 bases, J lost 9 bases, and 11 bases lay in between. CDR1 and CDR2 from the germline V gene are SEHNR and FQNEAQ (reference sequence). The CDR3 is made up of 14 amino acids. The CDR3 here is CASSLPSEGSPLHF. CDR3 nucleotide sequence: TGTGCCAGCAGCTTACCCTCCGAGGGTTCACCCCTCCACTTT.

This clonotype was seen more than once but under ten times. This sequence joins TRBV10-1 and TRBJ2-1; D uncertain. The CDR3 runs to 13 residues. Germline values: CDR1 WNHNN, CDR2 SYGVQD (reference sequence). The V gene lost 4 bases and the J gene lost 4 bases, with 8 bases spanning the gap. Written as DNA, the CDR3 is TGCGCCAGCAGTGTCCCCGGATACAATGAGCAGTTCTTC. Protein: CASSVPGYNEQFF.

Many counts were recorded for this clonotype. The rearrangement links TRBV12-3 or TRBV12-4 to TRBJ2-1, with unresolved D. Trimming took off 2 bases at V and 5 bases at J, with 10 bases between the two ends. The CDR3 consists of 14 residues. The CDR3 loop reads CASSLLRVHNEQFF. The CDR3 nucleotides read TGTGCCAGCAGTTTACTTCGGGTCCACAATGAGCAGTTCTTC.

This clonotype was recorded a few times. V gene TRBV12-3 or TRBV12-4 combines with J gene TRBJ2-7, with 7 nucleotides matching TRBD1. The CDR3 sequence is 13 residues long. V lost 6 bases, J lost 3 bases, and 5 bases stayed unmatched. The CDR3 DNA reads TGTGCCAGCAGAGACGGACAGGTCTACGAGCAGTACTTC. Protein: CASRDGQVYEQYF.

The gene calls are TRBV29-1 and TRBJ2-2; TRBD1 might be the D (5 bases). The CDR3 runs to 15 residues. The V gene lost 2 bases and the J gene lost 4 bases, with 14 bases spanning the gap. Looked up from germline, CDR1 is SQVTM and CDR2 is ANQGSEA. The CDR3 region is CSVERRERATGELFF. The CDR3 region has the DNA TGCAGCGTTGAACGCAGGGAAAGGGCCACCGGGGAGCTGTTTTTT.

The V and J genes are TRBV28 and TRBJ1-6; D is uncertain. The germline V gene has CDR1 MDHEN and CDR2 SYDVKM. V lost 1 base, J lost 8 bases, and 12 bases lay in between. The CDR3 contains 15 residues. The chain's CDR3 is CASSLFAGGDSPLHF. The CDR3 bases are TGTGCCAGCAGTTTATTCGCGGGTGGTGATTCACCCCTCCACTTT.

The chain couples TRBV7-9 to TRBJ2-7; D not certain. CDR3 size: 12 residues. Deletions cut 5 bases from V and 5 bases from J, with 10 bases between. CDR1 and CDR2 from the germline V gene are SEHNR and FQNEAQ (reference sequence). In nucleotides, the CDR3 is TGTGCCAGCAGCCCCCCTCGAAACGAGCAGTACTTC. Translating gives CASSPPRNEQYF. Combining the CDR3 with reference TRBV7-9 and TRBJ2-7 gives the whole variable domain DTGVSQNPRHKITKRGQNVTFRCDPISEHNRLYWYRQTLGQGPEFLTYFQNEAQLEKSRLLSDRFSAERPKGSFSTLEIQRTEQGDSAMYLCASSPPRNEQYFGPGTRLTVT.

The J gene is TRBJ1-2, the V gene TRBV5-1; weak D call: TRBD1 (5 bases). The CDR3 extends over 13 amino acids. Germline loops: CDR1 SGHRS, CDR2 YFSETQ. Trimming took off 2 bases at V and 8 bases at J, with 13 bases between the two ends. CDR3 sequence reads: CASSFTGTSGYTF. CDR3 DNA sequence: TGCGCCAGCAGCTTCACAGGAACGAGCGGCTACACCTTC.

The gene calls are TRBV3-1 and TRBJ2-3; D gene ambiguous. Between the trimmed V and J ends, which lost 1 base and 4 bases, there was a span of 15 bases. This CDR3 has 16 amino acids. The germline V gene encodes CDR1 LGHDT and CDR2 YNNKEL (reference sequence). The CDR3 DNA reads as TGTGCCAGCAGCCAAGGGTTTTGGTCATCGGCAGATACGCAGTATTTT. Its protein is CASSQGFWSSADTQYF.